Listed below are T cell receptor beta chains from one sample, sequenced in a study of T cell changes during pregnancy in multiple sclerosis. Libraries were prepared by immunoSEQ multiplex PCR; TCRdb keeps only in-frame clonotypes and omits some of them. The sample consists of tens of thousands of clones, 90% to 95% of them appearing once. The sample here was CD4+ T cells from peripheral blood mononuclear cells, taken in the third trimester of pregnancy. Receptors were obtained from a female donor in good health, enrolled as a control in a pregnancy study. Both conserved end residues are part of each CDR3. A D gene is named only where the DNA matches it firmly. The size field is filled for only some rows; it gives once, few, many or a size class.

v_gene: TRBV5-1; abundance: NA; d_gene: NA; j_gene: TRBJ2-2; CDR3nt: TGCGCCAGCAGCTCGGATCCCCGGACAACCGGGGAGCTGTTTTTT; CDR3aa: CASSSDPRTTGELFF
v_gene: TRBV4-2; abundance: NA; d_gene: NA; j_gene: TRBJ2-5; CDR3nt: TGTGCCAGCAGCCAACCCGACAGACACCAAGAGACCCAGTACTTC; CDR3aa: CASSQPDRHQETQYF
v_gene: TRBV6-5; abundance: NA; d_gene: NA; j_gene: TRBJ1-2; CDR3nt: TGTGCCAGCAGTTCCGACGGGGGGGGTGGCTACACCTTC; CDR3aa: CASSSDGGGGYTF
v_gene: TRBV7-2; abundance: NA; d_gene: NA; j_gene: TRBJ1-1; CDR3nt: TGTGCCAGCAGCTTATTCCCACTGGGAGAGAACACTGAAGCTTTCTTT; CDR3aa: CASSLFPLGENTEAFF
v_gene: TRBV5-1; abundance: NA; d_gene: NA; j_gene: TRBJ2-2; CDR3nt: TGCGCCTCCGCTCGCCCCGAGGGAACCGGGGAGCTGTTTTTT; CDR3aa: CASARPEGTGELFF
v_gene: TRBV6-6; abundance: NA; d_gene: NA; j_gene: TRBJ1-6; CDR3nt: TGTGCCAGCAGTTCAGCTCAGGGTTCACCCCTCCACTTT; CDR3aa: CASSSAQGSPLHF
v_gene: TRBV6-5; abundance: NA; d_gene: TRBD1; j_gene: TRBJ2-1; CDR3nt: TGTGCCAGCAGATTACAGGGGGCGCGTAACAATGAGCAGTTCTTC; CDR3aa: CASRLQGARNNEQFF
v_gene: TRBV7-6; abundance: NA; d_gene: NA; j_gene: TRBJ1-1; CDR3nt: TGTGCCAGCAGCTTAGCGCAAGGAGTTACTGAAGCTTTCTTT; CDR3aa: CASSLAQGVTEAFF
v_gene: TRBV19; abundance: NA; d_gene: NA; j_gene: TRBJ2-7; CDR3nt: TGTGCCAGTAGTATATCGGGATCCTACGAGCAGTACTTC; CDR3aa: CASSISGSYEQYF
v_gene: TRBV19; abundance: NA; d_gene: TRBD1; j_gene: TRBJ1-5; CDR3nt: TGTGCCAGTAGTCGATCCTTGGGACAGCTGAATCAGCCCCAGCATTTT; CDR3aa: CASSRSLGQLNQPQHF
v_gene: TRBV19; abundance: NA; d_gene: NA; j_gene: TRBJ1-1; CDR3nt: TGTGCCAGTAGTATCTACGTGAACACTGAAGCTTTCTTT; CDR3aa: CASSIYVNTEAFF
v_gene: TRBV5-1; abundance: NA; d_gene: TRBD2; j_gene: TRBJ2-4; CDR3nt: TGCGCCAGCAGCTCAATTAGCGGGGGGGCCAAAAACATTCAGTACTTC; CDR3aa: CASSSISGGAKNIQYF
v_gene: TRBV5-4; abundance: NA; d_gene: NA; j_gene: TRBJ1-2; CDR3nt: TGTGCCAGCAGCTTGATTCCCGGGCAGGGTAACTATGGCTACACCTTC; CDR3aa: CASSLIPGQGNYGYTF
v_gene: TRBV29-1; abundance: once; d_gene: TRBD1; j_gene: TRBJ2-7; CDR3nt: TGCAGCGTTGCACAGGGGGACGGCGAGCAGTACTTC; CDR3aa: CSVAQGDGEQYF
v_gene: TRBV6-1; abundance: NA; d_gene: TRBD1; j_gene: TRBJ1-4; CDR3nt: TGTGCCAGCAAAAGGTTTGGACAGGTGAATGAAAAACTGTTTTTT; CDR3aa: CASKRFGQVNEKLFF
v_gene: TRBV7-8; abundance: NA; d_gene: TRBD2; j_gene: TRBJ2-7; CDR3nt: TGTGCCAGCAGCTTACTAGCGGGGGTGGACGAGCAGTACTTC; CDR3aa: CASSLLAGVDEQYF
v_gene: TRBV9; abundance: NA; d_gene: NA; j_gene: TRBJ2-7; CDR3nt: TGTGCCAGCAGCGAGGGGACTGGAACTTACGAGCAGTACTTC; CDR3aa: CASSEGTGTYEQYF
v_gene: TRBV5-5; abundance: NA; d_gene: NA; j_gene: TRBJ1-4; CDR3nt: TGTGCCAGCAGCTTGTTGTCAGGACAGAATAATGAAAAACTGTTTTTT; CDR3aa: CASSLLSGQNNEKLFF
v_gene: TRBV27; abundance: once; d_gene: TRBD1; j_gene: TRBJ1-2; CDR3nt: TGTGCCAGCAGTCCCACCGGGACAGTCATACGACTCTATGGCTACACCTTC; CDR3aa: CASSPTGTVIRLYGYTF
v_gene: TRBV11-2; abundance: NA; d_gene: NA; j_gene: TRBJ2-2; CDR3nt: TGTGCCAGCAACTTTAGTCCAGGGGGGACCGGGGAGCTGTTTTTT; CDR3aa: CASNFSPGGTGELFF
v_gene: TRBV18; abundance: NA; d_gene: TRBD1; j_gene: TRBJ1-2; CDR3nt: TGTGCCAGCTCACCGGGGACAGCCTATGGCTACACCTTC; CDR3aa: CASSPGTAYGYTF
v_gene: TRBV5-4; abundance: NA; d_gene: TRBD1; j_gene: TRBJ1-2; CDR3nt: TGTGCCAGCAGCTTGGTGGACAGGGGAGATGGCTACACCTTC; CDR3aa: CASSLVDRGDGYTF
v_gene: TRBV4-1; abundance: NA; d_gene: NA; j_gene: TRBJ1-5; CDR3nt: TGCGCCAGCAGCCCATCATTGCGGGGGGACGGGAATCAGCCCCAGCATTTT; CDR3aa: CASSPSLRGDGNQPQHF
v_gene: TRBV5-5; abundance: NA; d_gene: TRBD1; j_gene: TRBJ1-1; CDR3nt: TGTGCCAGCAGCTTTGGGACAGGACAAACTGAAGCTTTCTTT; CDR3aa: CASSFGTGQTEAFF
v_gene: TRBV6-6; abundance: NA; d_gene: NA; j_gene: TRBJ1-1; CDR3nt: TGTGCCAGCAGTTATCAGGCTGAAGCTTTCTTT; CDR3aa: CASSYQAEAFF
v_gene: TRBV11-2; abundance: once; d_gene: TRBD1; j_gene: TRBJ2-7; CDR3nt: TGTGCCAGCAGCTTAACGGGACAGGGGTACGAGCAGTACTTC; CDR3aa: CASSLTGQGYEQYF
v_gene: TRBV6-6; abundance: NA; d_gene: NA; j_gene: TRBJ1-2; CDR3nt: TGTGCCAGCAGTTACGAGGCTTACTATGGCTACACCTTC; CDR3aa: CASSYEAYYGYTF
v_gene: TRBV21-1; abundance: NA; d_gene: NA; j_gene: TRBJ1-5; CDR3nt: TGTGCCAGCCCCACAGGGGCCGATCAGCCCCAGCATTTT; CDR3aa: CASPTGADQPQHF
v_gene: TRBV18; abundance: NA; d_gene: NA; j_gene: TRBJ2-5; CDR3nt: TGTGCCAGCTCGCGGACAGACGGTCAGACCCAGTACTTC; CDR3aa: CASSRTDGQTQYF
v_gene: TRBV11-3; abundance: NA; d_gene: NA; j_gene: TRBJ2-7; CDR3nt: TGTGCCAGCAGCCTCTCGTCCTACGAGCAGTACTTC; CDR3aa: CASSLSSYEQYF
v_gene: TRBV5-8; abundance: NA; d_gene: NA; j_gene: TRBJ1-5; CDR3nt: TGTGCCAGCAGCTTATTAAGGGGCAGCAATCAGCCCCAGCATTTT; CDR3aa: CASSLLRGSNQPQHF
v_gene: TRBV19; abundance: NA; d_gene: NA; j_gene: TRBJ1-2; CDR3nt: TGTGCCAGTAGTATCGGGGAGATGAGGTATGGCTACACCTTC; CDR3aa: CASSIGEMRYGYTF
v_gene: TRBV5-1; abundance: once; d_gene: NA; j_gene: TRBJ1-2; CDR3nt: TGCGCCAGCAGCTTGTGGGGGGAAGACTATGGCTACACCTTC; CDR3aa: CASSLWGEDYGYTF
v_gene: TRBV7-9; abundance: NA; d_gene: TRBD1; j_gene: TRBJ1-5; CDR3nt: TGTGCCAGCAGCTTATGGGCAGGGGGCAAAAATCAGCCCCAGCATTTT; CDR3aa: CASSLWAGGKNQPQHF
v_gene: TRBV19; abundance: NA; d_gene: NA; j_gene: TRBJ1-2; CDR3nt: TGTGCCAGTAGTCTACAGTCTAAGGGGAACTATGGCTACACCTTC; CDR3aa: CASSLQSKGNYGYTF
v_gene: TRBV9; abundance: once; d_gene: TRBD1; j_gene: TRBJ1-3; CDR3nt: TGTGCCAGCAGCCGTGAGGACAGGGTCTCTGGAAACACCATATATTTT; CDR3aa: CASSREDRVSGNTIYF
v_gene: TRBV19; abundance: NA; d_gene: TRBD1; j_gene: TRBJ1-4; CDR3nt: TGTGCCAGTAGGGCAGGGGGACATGAAAAACTGTTTTTT; CDR3aa: CASRAGGHEKLFF
v_gene: TRBV5-1; abundance: NA; d_gene: NA; j_gene: TRBJ1-2; CDR3nt: TGCGCCAGCAGCCCGGAAGGGGCACGCGGCTACACCTTC; CDR3aa: CASSPEGARGYTF
v_gene: TRBV7-9; abundance: NA; d_gene: TRBD1; j_gene: TRBJ2-7; CDR3nt: TGTGCCAGCAGCCCTAACCCGGGACAGGGCTCCTACGAGCAGTACTTC; CDR3aa: CASSPNPGQGSYEQYF
v_gene: TRBV5-6; abundance: NA; d_gene: NA; j_gene: TRBJ2-1; CDR3nt: TGTGCCAGCAGCCGAGGAATGGAAGGTTGGGACAATGAGCAGTTCTTC; CDR3aa: CASSRGMEGWDNEQFF
v_gene: TRBV6-5; abundance: NA; d_gene: TRBD1; j_gene: TRBJ1-6; CDR3nt: TGTGCCAGCAGTTTGGGACAGGGGGTACCGAATTCACCCCTCCACTTT; CDR3aa: CASSLGQGVPNSPLHF
v_gene: TRBV15; abundance: NA; d_gene: NA; j_gene: TRBJ1-3; CDR3nt: TGTGCCACCAGCAGACCGCGGGAAGGCGCTGGAAACACCATATATTTT; CDR3aa: CATSRPREGAGNTIYF
v_gene: TRBV5-4; abundance: once; d_gene: TRBD1; j_gene: TRBJ1-2; CDR3nt: TGTGCCAGCAGCTTGAGAACAGGGGCTTTGGCTAACTATGGCTACACCTTC; CDR3aa: CASSLRTGALANYGYTF